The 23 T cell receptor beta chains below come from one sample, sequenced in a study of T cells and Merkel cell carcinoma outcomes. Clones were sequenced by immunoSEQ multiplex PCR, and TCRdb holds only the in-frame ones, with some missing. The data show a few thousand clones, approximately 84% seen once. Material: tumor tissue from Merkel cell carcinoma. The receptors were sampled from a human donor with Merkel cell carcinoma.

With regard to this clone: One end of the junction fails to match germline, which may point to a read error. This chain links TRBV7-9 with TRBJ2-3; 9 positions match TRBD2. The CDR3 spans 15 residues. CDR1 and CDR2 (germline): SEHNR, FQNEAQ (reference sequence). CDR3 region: CASSLTSGYTDMQYF. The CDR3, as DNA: TGTGCCAGCAGCTTAACTAGCGGGTACACAGATATGCAGTATTTT.

Here the CDR3 reads CASRGPGANEKLFF. The CDR3 coding sequence is TGTGCCAGCAGGGGCCCCGGGGCTAATGAAAAACTGTTTTTT. V usage is TRBV28 and J usage is TRBJ1-4, with unresolved D. The CDR3 loop spans 14 amino acids. Germline CDR1 is MDHEN and CDR2 is SYDVKM. V was cut by 6 bases and J by 3 bases, with 11 bases left in between.

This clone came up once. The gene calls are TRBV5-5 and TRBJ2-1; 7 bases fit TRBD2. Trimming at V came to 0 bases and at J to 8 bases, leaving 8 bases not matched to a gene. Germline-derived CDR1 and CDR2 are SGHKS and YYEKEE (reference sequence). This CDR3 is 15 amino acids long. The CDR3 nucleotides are TGTGCCAGCAGCTTGGTGGGCTCCGCGGGGGATGAGCAGTTCTTC. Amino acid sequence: CASSLVGSAGDEQFF.

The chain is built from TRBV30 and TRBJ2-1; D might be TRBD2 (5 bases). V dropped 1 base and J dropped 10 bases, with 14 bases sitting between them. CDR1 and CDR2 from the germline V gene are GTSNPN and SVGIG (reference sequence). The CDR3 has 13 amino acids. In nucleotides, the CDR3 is TGTGCCTGGAGTGCACTAGGGCCCGGAGAGCAGTTCTTC. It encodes CAWSALGPGEQFF.

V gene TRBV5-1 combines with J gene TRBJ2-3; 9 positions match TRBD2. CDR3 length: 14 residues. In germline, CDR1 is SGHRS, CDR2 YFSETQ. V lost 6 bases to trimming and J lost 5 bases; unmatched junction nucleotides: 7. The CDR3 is CASKSSGAQDTQYF. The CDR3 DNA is TGCGCCAGCAAGTCTAGCGGGGCCCAAGATACGCAGTATTTT.

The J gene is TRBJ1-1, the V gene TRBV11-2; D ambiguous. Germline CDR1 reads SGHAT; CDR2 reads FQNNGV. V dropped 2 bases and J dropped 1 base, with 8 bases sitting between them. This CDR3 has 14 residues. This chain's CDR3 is CASSLLRGNTEAFF. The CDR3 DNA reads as TGTGCCAGCAGCTTATTGAGAGGGAACACTGAAGCTTTCTTT.

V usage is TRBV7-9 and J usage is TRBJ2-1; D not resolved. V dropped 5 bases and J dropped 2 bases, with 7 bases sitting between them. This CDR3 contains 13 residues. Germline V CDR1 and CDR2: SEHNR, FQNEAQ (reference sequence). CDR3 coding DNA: TGTGCCAGCAGCCGGACGGCCTACAATGAGCAGTTCTTC. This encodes CASSRTAYNEQFF.

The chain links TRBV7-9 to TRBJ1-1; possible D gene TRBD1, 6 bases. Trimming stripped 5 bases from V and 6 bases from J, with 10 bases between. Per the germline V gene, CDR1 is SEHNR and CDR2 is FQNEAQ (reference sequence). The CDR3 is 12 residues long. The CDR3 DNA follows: TGTGCCAGCAGCCCCTGGACAGCTGAAGCTTTCTTT. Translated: CASSPWTAEAFF.

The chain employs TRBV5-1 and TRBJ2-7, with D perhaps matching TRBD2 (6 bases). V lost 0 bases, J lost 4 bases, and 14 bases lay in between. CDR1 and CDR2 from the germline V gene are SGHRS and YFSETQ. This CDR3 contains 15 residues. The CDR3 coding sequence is TGCGCCAGCAGCTTGGAGGGACTGAGGCTTTACGAGCAGTACTTC. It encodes CASSLEGLRLYEQYF. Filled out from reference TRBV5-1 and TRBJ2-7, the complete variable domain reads KAGVTQTPRYLIKTRGQQVTLSCSPISGHRSVSWYQQTPGQGLQFLFEYFSETQRNKGNFPGRFSGRQFSNSRSEMNVSTLELGDSALYLCASSLEGLRLYEQYFGPGTRLTVT.

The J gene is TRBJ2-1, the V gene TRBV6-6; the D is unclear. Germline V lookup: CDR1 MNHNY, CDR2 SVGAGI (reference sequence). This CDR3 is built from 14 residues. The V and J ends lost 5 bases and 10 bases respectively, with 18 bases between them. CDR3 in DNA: TGTGCCAGCAGTCCCGTCGTTGCGCCCGCCGAGCAGTTCTTC. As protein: CASSPVVAPAEQFF.

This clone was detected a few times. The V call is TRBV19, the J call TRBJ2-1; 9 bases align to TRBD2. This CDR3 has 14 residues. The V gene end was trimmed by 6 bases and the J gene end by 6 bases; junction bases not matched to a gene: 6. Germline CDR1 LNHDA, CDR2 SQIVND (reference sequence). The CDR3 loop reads CASSSSGAPNEQFF. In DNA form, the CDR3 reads TGTGCCAGTAGCTCTAGCGGGGCCCCCAATGAGCAGTTCTTC. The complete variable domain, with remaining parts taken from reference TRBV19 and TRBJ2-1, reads DGGITQSPKYLFRKEGQNVTLSCEQNLNHDAMYWYRQDPGQGLRLIYYSQIVNDFQKGDIAEGYSVSREKKESFPLTVTSAQKNPTAFYLCASSSSGAPNEQFFGPGTRLTVL.

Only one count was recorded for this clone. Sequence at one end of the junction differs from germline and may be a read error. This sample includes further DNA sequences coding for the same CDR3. The CDR3 is CAISGDRDRNNEQFF. The CDR3 bases are TGTGCCATTAGTGGGGACCGGGACAGGAACAATGAGCAGTTCTTC. This rearrangement joins TRBV10-3 to TRBJ2-1, with 8 bases lining up with TRBD1. Per the germline V gene, CDR1 is ENHRY and CDR2 is SYGVKD. This CDR3 region has 15 residues.

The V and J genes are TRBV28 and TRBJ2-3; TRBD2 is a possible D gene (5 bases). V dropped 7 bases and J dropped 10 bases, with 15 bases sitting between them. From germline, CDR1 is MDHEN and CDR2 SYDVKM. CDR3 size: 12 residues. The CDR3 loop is CASTETSSPQYF. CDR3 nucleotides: TGTGCCAGCACCGAAACTAGTTCCCCGCAGTATTTT.

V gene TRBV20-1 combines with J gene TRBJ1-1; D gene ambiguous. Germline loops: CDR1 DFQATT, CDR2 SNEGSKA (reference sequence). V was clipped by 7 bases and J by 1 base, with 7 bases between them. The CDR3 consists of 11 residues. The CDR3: CSEYTNTEAFF. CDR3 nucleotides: TGCAGTGAATACACGAACACTGAAGCTTTCTTT.

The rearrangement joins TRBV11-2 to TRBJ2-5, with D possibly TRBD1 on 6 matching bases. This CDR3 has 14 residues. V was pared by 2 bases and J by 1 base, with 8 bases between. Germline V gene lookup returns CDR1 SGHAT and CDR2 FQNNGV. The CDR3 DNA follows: TGTGCCAGCAGCTTAAACAGGGTCCAAGAGACCCAGTACTTC. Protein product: CASSLNRVQETQYF. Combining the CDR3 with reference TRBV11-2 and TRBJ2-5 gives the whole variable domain EAGVAQSPRYKIIEKRQSVAFWCNPISGHATLYWYQQILGQGPKLLIQFQNNGVVDDSQLPKDRFSAERLKGVDSTLKIQPAKLEDSAVYLCASSLNRVQETQYFGPGTRLLVL.

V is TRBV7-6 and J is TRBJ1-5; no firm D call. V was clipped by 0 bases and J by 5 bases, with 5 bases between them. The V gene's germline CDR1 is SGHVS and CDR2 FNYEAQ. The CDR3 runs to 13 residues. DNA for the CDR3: TGTGCCAGCAGCTTAGCCAGATATCAGCCCCAGCATTTT. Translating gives CASSLARYQPQHF.

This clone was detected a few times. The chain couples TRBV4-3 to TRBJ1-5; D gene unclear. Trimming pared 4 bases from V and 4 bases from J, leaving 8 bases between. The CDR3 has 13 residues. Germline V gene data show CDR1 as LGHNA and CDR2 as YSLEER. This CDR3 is CASSLVKNQPQHF. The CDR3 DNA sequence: TGCGCCAGCAGCCTAGTAAAGAATCAGCCCCAGCATTTT.

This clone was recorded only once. CDR3 bases: TGTGCCAGCAGTTATACGGGGGATGACTATGGCTACACCTTC. Translation: CASSYTGDDYGYTF. The chain combines TRBV6-5 with TRBJ1-2, with a possible D match to TRBD1 (5 bases). The CDR3 spans 14 residues. Trimming removed 3 bases from V and 3 bases from J, with 11 bases in between. Germline V CDR1 and CDR2: MNHEY, SVGAGI.

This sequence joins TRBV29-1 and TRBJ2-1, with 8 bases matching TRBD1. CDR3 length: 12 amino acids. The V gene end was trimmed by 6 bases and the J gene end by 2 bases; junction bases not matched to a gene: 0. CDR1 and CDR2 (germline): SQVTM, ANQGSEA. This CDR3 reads CSVGQAYNEQFF. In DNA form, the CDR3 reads TGCAGCGTGGGACAGGCCTACAATGAGCAGTTCTTC.

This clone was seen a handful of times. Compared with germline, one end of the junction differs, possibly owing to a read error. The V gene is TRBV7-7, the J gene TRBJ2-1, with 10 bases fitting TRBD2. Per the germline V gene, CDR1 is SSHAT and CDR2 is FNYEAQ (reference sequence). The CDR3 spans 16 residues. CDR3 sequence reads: CASSRGSGRAGNEQFF. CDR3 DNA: TGTGCTAGCAGTAGAGGGAGCGGGAGGGCCGGCAATGAGCAGTTCTTC.

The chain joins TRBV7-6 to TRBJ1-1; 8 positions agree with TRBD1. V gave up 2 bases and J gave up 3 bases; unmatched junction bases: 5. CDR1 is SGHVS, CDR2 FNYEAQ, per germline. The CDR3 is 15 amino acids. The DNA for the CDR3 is TGTGCCAGCAGCTTAAGGACAGGGAAAGACACTGAAGCTTTCTTT. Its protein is CASSLRTGKDTEAFF.

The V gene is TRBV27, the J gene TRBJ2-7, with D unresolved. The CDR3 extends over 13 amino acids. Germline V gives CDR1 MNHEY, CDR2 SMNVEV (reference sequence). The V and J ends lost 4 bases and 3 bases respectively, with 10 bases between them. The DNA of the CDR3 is TGTGCCAGCAGTTCCTTCCCCATCTACGAGCAGTACTTC. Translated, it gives CASSSFPIYEQYF.

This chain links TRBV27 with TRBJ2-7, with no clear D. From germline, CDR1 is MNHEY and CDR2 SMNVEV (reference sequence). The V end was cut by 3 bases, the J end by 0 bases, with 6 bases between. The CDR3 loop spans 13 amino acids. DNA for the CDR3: TGTGCCAGCAGTTTTAGGTCCTCCTACGAGCAGTACTTC. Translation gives CASSFRSSYEQYF.